What follows is one T cell receptor beta chain and its context. The RNA input was about 0.5 to 1 ug, and it was reverse transcribed with random hexamers. The authors amplified TCR beta CDR3 across 54 Vbeta and 13 Jbeta using immunoSEQ multiplex PCR. MiXCR, run by TCRdb on the immunoSEQ multiplex PCR reads, gives a single entry per CDR3 protein. This table has about 180,000 distinct CDR3 sequences, 95% appearing once. The data were obtained in a study of CD8 T cells in Susac syndrome. The J segment lost 2 bases and the V segment lost 4 bases, leaving 3 bases of the junction unmatched. Germline-derived CDR1 and CDR2 are LNHNV and YYDKDF (reference sequence). There are 16 residues in the CDR3. In contrast to the negatively isolated CD8+ and CD4+ T cells, TEMRA cells were FACS-enriched.

The clonotype was recovered from a human donor with multiple sclerosis. The chain carries TRBV15 and TRBJ2-2; TRBD2 matches 11 bases. Input material: CD8+ T cells from PBMCs. The CDR3 DNA reads as TGTGCCACCAGCAAGGGGACTAGCGGAAACACCGGGGAGCTGTTTTTT. Its translation is CATSKGTSGNTGELFF.